One sample yielded the 3 T cell receptor beta chains listed below, sequenced in a study of blood T cell repertoires in COVID-19 (dated by TCRdb to about 2020). The library was prepared using the immunoSEQ multiplex PCR assay. The table was pulled from immuneACCESS by TCRdb, which kept in-frame rearrangements only. Such tables lose some clones; where checked, under half of the loss comes from unresolved V genes, and the rest has no known cause. The sample table lists 150,000 to 200,000 clones, roughly 86% of them with a count of one. The ten largest make up around 9% of the sample. Specimen: PBMCs or T cells enriched from blood (not recorded which). All receptors derive from a woman younger than 45 who had recovered from COVID-19.

This clone was observed once. The J gene is TRBJ2-2, the V gene TRBV2; D may be TRBD1 (5 bases). V lost 7 bases, J lost 2 bases, and 14 bases lay in between. Germline V gene data show CDR1 as SNHLY and CDR2 as FYNNEI. The length of the CDR3 is 15 residues. DNA for the CDR3: TGTGCCAGCAAACGACAGCTAACCAACACCGGGGAGCTGTTTTTT. This encodes CASKRQLTNTGELFF.

The CDR3 DNA is TGTGCCAGCAAACGGTCCTCTGGAAACACCATATATTTT. This sequence encodes CASKRSSGNTIYF. The chain employs TRBV28 and TRBJ1-3, with no clear D. Germline CDR1 reads MDHEN; CDR2 reads SYDVKM. V was clipped by 7 bases and J by 0 bases, with 7 bases between them. The CDR3 length is 13 residues.

V usage is TRBV29-1 and J usage is TRBJ1-1; possibly TRBD1 for D (6 bases). Germline lookup yields CDR1 SQVTM and CDR2 ANQGSEA. CDR3 size: 16 residues. V gave up 6 bases and J gave up 0 bases, with 20 bases separating them. CDR3 region: CSVARGAWTVNTEAFF. The CDR3, as DNA: TGCAGCGTCGCCCGGGGGGCTTGGACAGTGAACACTGAAGCTTTCTTT.